This T cell receptor (beta chain) appears in the sequencing data of a study of cytomegalovirus exposure and HLA in healthy donors (dated by TCRdb to about 2017). The study in broad terms: An earlier analysis of several hundred of the donors reported roughly 270 Gb of sequence data and 120 million or so unique TCR beta sequences from about 200 million T cells. The later analysis used no new phenotypic data to find candidate immune exposures, relying instead on TCR beta sequences and their occurrence across donors. HLA typing included class I and class II loci at four-digit resolution. To decide whether each TCR beta V gene segment behaved as functional or pseudogenic, an earlier analysis of approximately 590 of the donors relied on high-throughput TCR beta sequencing. Because of strong linkage in the cohort, five DR-DQ haplotypes were treated as single units for association and clustering. Alongside the repertoire data, information on donor age, sex, ethnicity and CMV serostatus was compiled. The study aimed to test whether signatures of past pathogen exposure could be identified by cataloging public T cell receptors. The number of donors typed differed by locus, with roughly 629-640 for A, B, C, DRB1 and DQB1, around 520 for DQA1, about 610 for DPA1, and approximately 470 for DPB1. A separate validation cohort of 100 to 150 different subjects was used in addition to the approximately 700-subject first cohort. Genome-wide SNP genotypes for about 65% of the 666 donors were used in a later genetic analysis, which treated that subset as a discovery cohort. The study used immunosequencing to profile the T cell repertoires of approximately 690 subjects and linked those repertoires to cytomegalovirus serostatus. Among the roughly 400 genotyped donors, approximately 82% belonged to the genetic ancestry cluster associated with self-reported Caucasian donors. All discovery cohort repertoires had been generated using a single sequencing platform. To predict cytomegalovirus infection status, the study brought together high-throughput TCR immunosequencing, statistical association of individual TCRs with disease status, and machine learning. An early release covering roughly 580 HLA-typed donors comprised about 300 gigabases of sequencing data and tens of millions of unique TCR sequences. Among a few hundred genotyped donors of the cohort, an average of approximately 250,000 unique TCR beta nucleotide sequences were sequenced per donor, roughly a sixth of them non-productive. A later analysis re-analyzed previously published TCR beta repertoires from approximately 700 donors and added high-resolution HLA genotyping to study TCR occurrence patterns.

Library preparation was by the immunoSEQ multiplex PCR assay. A mixture of 60 forward primers for TCR Vbeta segments and 13 reverse primers for TCR Jbeta segments was used in the multiplex PCR. The CDR3 region of rearranged TCR beta genes was amplified from genomic DNA by a multiplex PCR assay. The Illumina HiSeq System was used to sequence the amplified TCR beta libraries as 87-base-pair reads. In the paper's pipeline: A later analysis tallied approximately 87 million unique TCR beta chains across the 666 repertoires, and approximately 12 million of those chains were shared by two or more donors. A nearest-neighbor algorithm error-corrected the raw reads and collapsed the reads into unique sequences, merging closely related sequences to remove PCR and sequencing errors. CDR3 sequences were aligned to IMGT reference sequences to assign V, D and J gene segments. Each retained sequence needed at least a six-nucleotide match to both a V gene segment and a J gene segment. Rearrangements were classified as productive when the CDR3 lacked stop codons and remained in frame with V and J, and all other rearrangements were classified as non-productive. CDR3 was defined by IMGT convention, running from the second conserved V-encoded cysteine to the conserved J-encoded phenylalanine. The earlier analysis of about 610 of the donors excluded any sequence lacking an unambiguous match to a single V gene segment. An earlier analysis of several hundred of the donors called V segments functional above 56.7% productive rearrangements and segregating when the between-donor standard deviation exceeded 5%. To diagnose cytomegalovirus status from the catalog of TCR beta chain sequences, a statistical classification framework was built. V and J gene assignment, in a later analysis, came from comparing TCR nucleotide sequences with IMGT/GENE-DB human TR gene sequences. A later analysis assigned CDR3 sequences and most-parsimonious VDJ recombination scenarios with the TCRdist pipeline. In a later analysis, each TCR beta chain was defined by its CDR3 amino acid sequence together with its V-gene family, and reads without a unique V-gene family were excluded. To address suspected cross-contamination and a sequencing artifact, a later analysis removed approximately 590 highly shared, low-generation-probability nucleotide sequences. For each public chain, a later analysis derived a clonal expansion index from normalized ranks of inferred template counts within each repertoire. Generation probabilities in a later analysis came from a VDJ recombination model fitted to out-of-frame rearrangements, and those results were checked against IGoR. In a later analysis, TCR-TCR, TCR-HLA and TCR-CMV co-occurrence was scored with hypergeometric tests, and a repertoire-size bias correction was applied to TCR pairs. To estimate false discovery rates, a later analysis permuted the HLA or CMV assignments 20 times. In a later analysis, co-occurring TCRs were grouped using DBSCAN, with TCRdist sequence similarity added in when clustering inside HLA-allele-positive subsets. Repertoires with fewer than 30,000 or more than 120,000 public chains were left out of co-occurrence clustering, as were five repertoires with anomalous nucleotide sharing. Drawn from immuneACCESS, this table holds only the in-frame rearrangements with V and J called that TCRdb kept. Clones are partly lost; checked studies trace under half to an unresolved V gene and leave the rest unexplained. D and trimming come from the DNA, and the V and J calls and clone size come from that table. The table for this sample lists roughly 140,000 clones; 80% of them were counted only once. The top ten clones comprise 5.1% of the sample.

Results the study describes overall, beyond this receptor: The study listed 150 to 200 TCR beta chains as associated with cytomegalovirus. Assigning TCR associations to individual alleles was difficult when HLA alleles, especially DR and DQ, strongly co-occurred. In a later analysis, most CMV-associated TCR beta chains were found to appear HLA-restricted, with HLA associations seemingly driven largely by CMV exposure. Broadly in line with IMGT annotations, most TCR beta V segments showed up in productive rearrangements about 87% or about 30% of the time in an earlier analysis of some 590 of the donors. Three of the identified cytomegalovirus-associated TCR beta chains were confirmed in vitro to be specific for cytomegalovirus antigens. Roughly uniform sequencing depth across donors was assumed in presence/absence analyses, although this assumption may not hold. Immune exposure information for the cohort was limited to CMV serostatus. At a false discovery rate of 0.05, a later analysis linked under 20,000 TCR beta sequences to specific HLA alleles. Most TCR sequences were observed very rarely across donors, whereas some public TCRs were present in many individuals. Linkage disequilibrium might explain the correlated functional status among segregating V segments, but an unknown experimental factor could not be ruled out. In a later analysis, TCR association rates were found to vary across HLA loci, with the most associated TCRs seen for DRB1 alleles and the fewest for HLA-C alleles. The authors suggested that the approach could potentially be extended to other disease states and immunological phenotypes. Over 15 rarely observed V segments, including chromosome 9 orphons, were excluded from the earlier analysis of some 590 of the donors because counts were too low. An association between a missense DCLRE1C variant and V-gene and J-gene trimming of TCR beta chains was found in a later genetic analysis and replicated in an independent cohort. A later analysis reported that several top co-occurrence clusters appeared linked to parvovirus B19, influenza, CMV and Epstein-Barr virus. Some IMGT-functional V segments, including TRBV6-2 and TRBV6-3, could not be told apart with the 87-base-pair reads, so those segments were excluded. In this cohort, only TCR beta chains were sequenced, and detectable features were limited by the absence of alpha or paired-chain data. In a later analysis, HLA-associated TCR beta chains showed more clonal expansion and lower generation probabilities than non-associated chains that were equally common. HLA typing was unavailable for some donors at each locus, so association tests used only the typed subset. A cluster of highly shared sequence variants was judged likely to represent a technical artifact of the sequencing pipeline. Compared with the approximately 710-donor mean, donors in an Asian-associated ancestry cluster had fewer N-insertions in productive TCRs, according to a later genetic analysis. Cytomegalovirus status was reported to be diagnosed by the classifier with high specificity and sensitivity in both the original and validation cohorts. A further reported finding was that TCR beta sequences accurately predicted the HLA-A and HLA-B alleles for most subjects in the first cohort.

With respect to this clone: Its antigen specificity is not known. Base qualities are not recorded, but no much larger clone differs from it by a single base.

V is trimmed back by 3 bases and J by 7 bases, and the junction contains 14 bases that no gene match accounts for. The CDR3 runs 16 residues from the cysteine to the phenylalanine. The CDR3 DNA has 48 bases and is translated from base 1. In the germline V gene, CDR1 corresponds to MGHRA and CDR2 to YSYEKL. The cohort comprised 710 or so healthy bone marrow donors. At the time of sampling, all cohort members were nominally healthy, though unrecorded immune exposures were likely present. The donor was CMV seronegative and was included in the group of several hundred seronegative cohort members. A peripheral blood sample was provided by each donor, and peripheral blood mononuclear cells were used for TCR beta sequencing. Genomic DNA extraction from the blood cell samples was performed with the Qiagen DNeasy Blood Extraction Kit.

The sequence was collected from a male donor in good health and CMV-seronegative. Recombination connected TRBV4-1 to TRBJ1-2; the central 7 bases match TRBD1. The sequenced material came from PBMCs. This receptor has the CDR3 CASSQAPLTGQIGYTF. The bases are TGCGCCAGCAGCCAGGCTCCCTTGACAGGGCAGATTGGCTACACCTTC.